A single sample gave rise to the 21 T cell receptor beta chains below, sequenced in a study of T cell repertoires in cytomegalovirus infection. A single record per CDR3 protein comes from TCRdb applying MiXCR to the reads. The sample shows about 250,000 distinct CDR3 sequences, roughly 12% of them seen only once. Sequenced input: PBMCs. The receptors here all came from a human donor in good health (CMV status not recorded). Some clones in this sample may be carry-over from other donors' samples.

V is TRBV14 and J is TRBJ1-2; no clear D. This CDR3 contains 14 residues. The V end was cut by 0 bases, the J end by 8 bases, with 13 bases between. Germline assignment: CDR1 SGHDN and CDR2 FVKESK. In DNA form, the CDR3 reads TGTGCCAGCAGCCAAGAAAGGCTTCCGGGAGGCTACACCTTC. Translation: CASSQERLPGGYTF.

For this clonotype: Since no conserved phenylalanine or tryptophan closes the CDR3, a read error is the likely cause. The rearrangement joins TRBV2 to TRBJ1-2, with 9 nucleotides matching TRBD1. Per the germline V gene, CDR1 is SNHLY and CDR2 is FYNNEI. The ends lost 6 bases at V and 4 bases at J; junction bases unmatched: 18. The CDR3 extends over 18 amino acids. The CDR3 DNA sequence: TGTGCCAGCAGCGTACAAATTCCCGGGACAGGGCGTAGCTATGGCTACACCTCC. It encodes CASSVQIPGTGRSYGYTS.

This clonotype came up many times. CDR3 bases: TGTGCCAGCAGCCCTCGGGGGGAAAGTTCACCCCTCCACTTT. Its translation is CASSPRGESSPLHF. The chain has TRBV7-2 and TRBJ1-6, with a possible D match to TRBD1 (5 bases). Trimming left V 5 bases short and J 9 bases short, with 14 bases between. The CDR3 covers 14 residues. CDR1 and CDR2 (germline): SGHTA, FQGNSA.

Ten or more counts support this clonotype. The V call is TRBV7-9, the J call TRBJ2-7, with no clear D. The V gene's germline CDR1 is SEHNR and CDR2 FQNEAQ (reference sequence). The CDR3 is made up of 11 amino acids. V lost 3 bases, J lost 7 bases, and 7 bases lay in between. The DNA for the CDR3 is TGTGCCAGCAGCTTTGCAGGAGAGCAGTACTTC. It yields the protein CASSFAGEQYF.

This clonotype was counted at least ten times. The rearrangement links TRBV6-1 to TRBJ1-2; D is uncertain. Looked up from germline, CDR1 is MNHNS and CDR2 is SASEGT. There are 14 residues in the CDR3. Trimming removed 7 bases at V and 0 bases at J, with 12 bases between. The CDR3, as DNA: TGTGCCAGCACTCCGGTTGGGGCTAACTATGGCTACACCTTC. Translated, it gives CASTPVGANYGYTF.

In its sample, this clonotype was seen many times. The rearrangement uses TRBV7-9 and TRBJ2-3; 7 bases map to TRBD1. The V and J ends lost 5 bases and 2 bases, in that order; junction bases with no gene match: 4. CDR3 length equals 14 residues. The germline CDR1 and CDR2 sequences are SEHNR and FQNEAQ (reference sequence). The CDR3 is CASSGTAITDTQYF. CDR3 sequence (DNA): TGTGCCAGCAGCGGGACAGCCATCACAGATACGCAGTATTTT.

This clonotype was recorded many times. The chain recombines TRBV7-2 with TRBJ2-3; D unclear. Germline CDR1 SGHTA, CDR2 FQGNSA. The CDR3 runs 14 residues. V was cut by 1 base and J by 0 bases, with 5 bases left in between. The CDR3 reads CASSLDFSTDTQYF. CDR3 DNA sequence: TGTGCCAGCAGCTTAGATTTCAGCACAGATACGCAGTATTTT. Drawing the rest from reference TRBV7-2 and TRBJ2-3, the complete variable domain is GAGVSQSPSNKVTEKGKDVELRCDPISGHTALYWYRQSLGQGLEFLIYFQGNSAPDKSGLPSDRFSAERTGGSVSTLTIQRTQQEDSAVYLCASSLDFSTDTQYFGPGTRLTVL.

The chain carries TRBV28 and TRBJ2-1; no firm D call. This CDR3 spans 11 amino acids. Deletions cut 3 bases from V and 7 bases from J, with 4 bases between. The V gene's germline CDR1 is MDHEN and CDR2 SYDVKM. The CDR3 DNA follows: TGTGCCAGCAGTTTGAAAAATGAGCAGTTCTTC. Amino acid sequence: CASSLKNEQFF.

This clonotype was observed a few times. This chain links TRBV29-1 with TRBJ2-5; the D gene could be TRBD1 or TRBD2 (6 bases each). Germline CDR1 reads SQVTM; CDR2 reads ANQGSEA. V dropped 6 bases and J dropped 5 bases, with 16 bases sitting between them. The length of the CDR3 is 13 residues. The CDR3 spells CSVRNWGAETQYF. The CDR3 DNA follows: TGCAGCGTCCGAAACTGGGGGGCGGAGACCCAGTACTTC.

The rearrangement joins TRBV20-1 to TRBJ2-1, with D maybe TRBD1 (6 bases). Germline values: CDR1 DFQATT, CDR2 SNEGSKA (reference sequence). The CDR3 totals 16 residues. V was cut by 3 bases and J by 2 bases, with 17 bases left in between. In DNA form, the CDR3 reads TGCAGTGCTAGTCCCTTCGTGGGGGCCACCTACAATGAGCAGTTCTTC. Translating gives CSASPFVGATYNEQFF.

CDR3 region: CASRMDQMGEQYF. CDR3 coding DNA: TGTGCCAGCAGAATGGACCAAATGGGGGAGCAGTACTTC. J is TRBJ2-7 and V is TRBV6-2 or TRBV6-3; D remains ambiguous. This CDR3 has 13 residues. The germline gives CDR1 MNHEY, CDR2 SVGEGT. The ends were cut back, 6 bases at V and 7 bases at J, with 16 bases in the middle.

This clonotype appeared a few times. The gene calls are TRBV6-1 and TRBJ1-5; D may be TRBD1 (6 bases). CDR3 size: 13 residues. In germline, CDR1 is MNHNS, CDR2 SASEGT. Trimming shortened V by 6 bases and J by 4 bases, and 10 bases separated the two germline ends. The CDR3 here is CASSPRGNQPQHF. The CDR3 DNA sequence: TGTGCCAGCAGCCCCAGGGGTAATCAGCCCCAGCATTTT.

This clonotype was detected only a few times. V usage is TRBV28 and J usage is TRBJ2-5; tentative D call: TRBD2 (6 bases). Between the trimmed V and J ends, which lost 10 bases and 0 bases, there was a span of 9 bases. The CDR3 consists of 12 residues. Looked up from germline, CDR1 is MDHEN and CDR2 is SYDVKM. The CDR3 is CATSGDQETQYF. CDR3 DNA: TGTGCCACCTCGGGGGACCAAGAGACCCAGTACTTC.

This clonotype has ten or more counts. The V gene is TRBV19, the J gene TRBJ2-5, with a weak D call TRBD1 (5 bases). The ends were cut back, 5 bases at V and 5 bases at J, with 18 bases in the middle. Germline V gives CDR1 LNHDA, CDR2 SQIVND (reference sequence). The CDR3 spans 15 residues. The CDR3 DNA follows: TGTGCCAGTAGTCCCCAAAAGGGGAATTGGGAGACCCAGTACTTC. Translation: CASSPQKGNWETQYF.

Only a few counts were recorded for this clonotype. The V gene is TRBV20-1, the J gene TRBJ1-1; D remains unclear. The CDR3 loop spans 12 amino acids. Per the germline V gene, CDR1 is DFQATT and CDR2 is SNEGSKA (reference sequence). Trimming stripped 3 bases from V and 4 bases from J, with 9 bases between. The CDR3 bases are TGCAGTGCTAGCCGAGGGTTCACTGAAGCTTTCTTT. Translating it yields CSASRGFTEAFF.

J is TRBJ2-5 and V is TRBV6-6; D uncertain. Trimming pared 4 bases from V and 3 bases from J, leaving 9 bases between. Germline lookup yields CDR1 MNHNY and CDR2 SVGAGI (reference sequence). The length of the CDR3 is 13 residues. The CDR3 loop is CASSSPLEETQYF. As DNA, the CDR3 is TGTGCCAGCAGTTCCCCTTTGGAAGAGACCCAGTACTTC.

This clonotype appeared many times. The chain links TRBV7-2 to TRBJ2-3; 11 positions match TRBD1. There are 17 residues in the CDR3. Trimming took 2 bases from V and 6 from J; bases not matched to a gene: 10. Germline V gene lookup returns CDR1 SGHTA and CDR2 FQGNSA. The DNA of the CDR3 is TGTGCCAGCAGCTTACAATTACGTGGGACAGGGGGGGATACGCAGTATTTT. It codes for CASSLQLRGTGGDTQYF.

This clonotype was detected many times. The gene calls are TRBV19 and TRBJ2-1, with no clear D. The CDR3 covers 13 residues. Trimming took off 1 base at V and 2 bases at J, with 3 bases between the two ends. The germline gives CDR1 LNHDA, CDR2 SQIVND (reference sequence). The CDR3 reads CASSIGPYNEQFF. The CDR3 coding sequence is TGTGCCAGTAGTATAGGTCCCTACAATGAGCAGTTCTTC.

This clonotype was detected many times. The rearrangement uses TRBV7-6 and TRBJ2-7; a possible D gene is TRBD2 (6 bases). Trimming took off 5 bases at V and 3 bases at J, with 14 bases between the two ends. The CDR3 loop spans 14 amino acids. Germline V gene lookup returns CDR1 SGHVS and CDR2 FNYEAQ. Written as DNA, the CDR3 is TGTGCCAGCAGCGGGGGACTCTCTGGCTACGAGCAGTACTTC. It yields the protein CASSGGLSGYEQYF.

The chain uses TRBV4-3 and TRBJ1-6; D might be TRBD1 (5 bases). CDR3 length: 14 residues. Trimming shortened V by 1 base and J by 9 bases, and 10 bases separated the two germline ends. The germline V gene encodes CDR1 LGHNA and CDR2 YSLEER. CDR3 DNA sequence: TGCGCCAGCAGCCAAGTACGGGGGATTTCACCCCTCCACTTT. Amino acids: CASSQVRGISPLHF.

Only a few counts were recorded for this clonotype. This chain connects TRBV10-2 to TRBJ2-7; D is uncertain. The ends were cut back, 7 bases at V and 0 bases at J, with 16 bases in the middle. This CDR3 is 15 amino acids long. Per germline, CDR1 WSHSY and CDR2 SAAADI. The CDR3, as DNA: TGCGCCAGCACCCCGGTTGATAGGAGCTCCTACGAGCAGTACTTC. This translates into CASTPVDRSSYEQYF.